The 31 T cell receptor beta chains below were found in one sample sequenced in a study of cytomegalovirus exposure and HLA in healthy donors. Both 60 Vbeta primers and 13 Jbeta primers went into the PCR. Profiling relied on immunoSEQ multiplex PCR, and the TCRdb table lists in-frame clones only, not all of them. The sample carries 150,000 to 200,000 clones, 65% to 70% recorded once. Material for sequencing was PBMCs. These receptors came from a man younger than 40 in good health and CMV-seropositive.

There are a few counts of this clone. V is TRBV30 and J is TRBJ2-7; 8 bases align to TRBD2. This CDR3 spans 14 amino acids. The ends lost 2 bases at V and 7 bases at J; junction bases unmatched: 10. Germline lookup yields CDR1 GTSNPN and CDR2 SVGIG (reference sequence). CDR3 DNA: TGTGCCTGGAGTCTATTAGCGGGAAACCGAGAGCAGTACTTC. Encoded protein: CAWSLLAGNREQYF.

The CDR3 sequence: CASSLAAPGFPDTQYF. The CDR3 nucleotides are TGTGCCAGCAGCTTGGCAGCCCCAGGGTTCCCAGATACGCAGTATTTT. The rearrangement joins TRBV5-4 to TRBJ2-3, with D maybe TRBD1 (5 bases). V dropped 0 bases and J dropped 4 bases, with 15 bases sitting between them. Per the germline V gene, CDR1 is SGHNT and CDR2 is YYREEE (reference sequence). This CDR3 is 16 amino acids long.

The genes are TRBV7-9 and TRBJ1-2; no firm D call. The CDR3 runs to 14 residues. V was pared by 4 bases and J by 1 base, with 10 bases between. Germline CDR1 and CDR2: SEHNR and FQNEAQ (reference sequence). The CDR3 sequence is CASSSAPGNYGYTF. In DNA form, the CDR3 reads TGTGCCAGCAGCTCTGCACCGGGTAACTATGGCTACACCTTC.

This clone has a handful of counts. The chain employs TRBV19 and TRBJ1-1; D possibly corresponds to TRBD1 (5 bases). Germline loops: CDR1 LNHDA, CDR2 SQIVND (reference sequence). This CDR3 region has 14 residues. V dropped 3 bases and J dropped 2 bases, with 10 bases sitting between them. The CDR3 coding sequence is TGTGCCAGTAGTATTTGGGGCAGAAACACTGAAGCTTTCTTT. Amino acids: CASSIWGRNTEAFF. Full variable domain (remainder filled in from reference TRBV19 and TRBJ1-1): DGGITQSPKYLFRKEGQNVTLSCEQNLNHDAMYWYRQDPGQGLRLIYYSQIVNDFQKGDIAEGYSVSREKKESFPLTVTSAQKNPTAFYLCASSIWGRNTEAFFGQGTRLTVV.

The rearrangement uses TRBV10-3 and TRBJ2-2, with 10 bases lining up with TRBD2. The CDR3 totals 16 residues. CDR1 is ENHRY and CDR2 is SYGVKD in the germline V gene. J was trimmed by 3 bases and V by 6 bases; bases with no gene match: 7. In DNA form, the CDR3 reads TGTGCCATCAGAACGACTAGCGGGTCGGACACCGGGGAGCTGTTTTTT. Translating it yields CAIRTTSGSDTGELFF.

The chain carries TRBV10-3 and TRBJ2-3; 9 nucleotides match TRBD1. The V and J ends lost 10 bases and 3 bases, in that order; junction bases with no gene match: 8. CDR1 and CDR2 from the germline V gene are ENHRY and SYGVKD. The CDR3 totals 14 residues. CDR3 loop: CARSRTGATDTQYF. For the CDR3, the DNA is TGTGCCAGGTCCCGGACAGGGGCAACAGATACGCAGTATTTT.

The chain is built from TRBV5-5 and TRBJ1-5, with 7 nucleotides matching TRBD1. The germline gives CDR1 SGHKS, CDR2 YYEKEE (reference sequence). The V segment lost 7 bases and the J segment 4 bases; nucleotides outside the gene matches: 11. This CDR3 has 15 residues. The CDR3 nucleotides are TGTGCCAGCTCCAAAGAGACAGGGCCGAATCAGCCCCAGCATTTT. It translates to CASSKETGPNQPQHF.

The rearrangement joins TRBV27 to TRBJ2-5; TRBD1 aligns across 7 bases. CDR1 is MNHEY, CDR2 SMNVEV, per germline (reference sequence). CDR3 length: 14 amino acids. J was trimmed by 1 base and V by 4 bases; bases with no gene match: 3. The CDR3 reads CASSSGQTQETQYF. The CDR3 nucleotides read TGTGCCAGCAGTTCGGGACAGACCCAAGAGACCCAGTACTTC.

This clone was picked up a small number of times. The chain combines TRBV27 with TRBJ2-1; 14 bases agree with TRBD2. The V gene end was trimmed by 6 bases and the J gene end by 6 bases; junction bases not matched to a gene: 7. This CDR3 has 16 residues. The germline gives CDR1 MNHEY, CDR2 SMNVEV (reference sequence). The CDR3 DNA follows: TGTGCCAGCAGCCTCTCCGGGACTAGCGGGAGCAATGAGCAGTTCTTC. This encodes CASSLSGTSGSNEQFF.

The CDR3 DNA is TGCGCCAGCAGCTTGTTGGCAGGGGCTATTCGCTATGGCTACACCTTC. Translated, it gives CASSLLAGAIRYGYTF. The chain carries TRBV5-1 and TRBJ1-2; a possible D gene is TRBD1 (6 bases). V lost 1 base and J 4 bases, leaving 17 bases between the germline ends. The germline V gene has CDR1 SGHRS and CDR2 YFSETQ. The CDR3 spans 16 residues.

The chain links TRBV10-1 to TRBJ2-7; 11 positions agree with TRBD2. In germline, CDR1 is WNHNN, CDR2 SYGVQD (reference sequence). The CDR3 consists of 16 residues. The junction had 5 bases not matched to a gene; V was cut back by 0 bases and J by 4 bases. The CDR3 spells CASSESASGRQYEQYF. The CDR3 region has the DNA TGCGCCAGCAGTGAGTCGGCTAGCGGGAGGCAGTACGAGCAGTACTTC.

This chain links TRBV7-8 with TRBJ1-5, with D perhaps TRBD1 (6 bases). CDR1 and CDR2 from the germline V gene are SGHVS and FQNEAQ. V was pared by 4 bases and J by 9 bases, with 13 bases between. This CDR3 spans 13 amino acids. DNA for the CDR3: TGTGCCAGCAGCTCCACAGGGTTTGCGCCCCAGCATTTT. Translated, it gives CASSSTGFAPQHF.

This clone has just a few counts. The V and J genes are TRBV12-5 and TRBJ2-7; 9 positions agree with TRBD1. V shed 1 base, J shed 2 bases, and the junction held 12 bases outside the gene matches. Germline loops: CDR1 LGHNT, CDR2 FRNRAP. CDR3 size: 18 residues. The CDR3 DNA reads TGTGCTAGTGGTTTGGCCAACGTGAAACGACAGGGGGCCTACGAGCAGTACTTC. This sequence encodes CASGLANVKRQGAYEQYF.

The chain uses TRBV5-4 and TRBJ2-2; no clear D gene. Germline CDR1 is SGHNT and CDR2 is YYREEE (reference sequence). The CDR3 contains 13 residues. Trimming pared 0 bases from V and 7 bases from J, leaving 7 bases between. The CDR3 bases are TGTGCCAGCAGCTTGGATGCCGGCGGGGAGCTGTTTTTT. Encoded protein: CASSLDAGGELFF.

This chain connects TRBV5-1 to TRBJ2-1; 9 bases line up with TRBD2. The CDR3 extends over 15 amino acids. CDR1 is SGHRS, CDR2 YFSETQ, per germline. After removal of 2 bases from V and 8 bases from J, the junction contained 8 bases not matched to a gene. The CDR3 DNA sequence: TGCGCCAGCAGCTTTACGAGACTAGCGGAATATGAGCAGTTCTTC. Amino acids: CASSFTRLAEYEQFF.

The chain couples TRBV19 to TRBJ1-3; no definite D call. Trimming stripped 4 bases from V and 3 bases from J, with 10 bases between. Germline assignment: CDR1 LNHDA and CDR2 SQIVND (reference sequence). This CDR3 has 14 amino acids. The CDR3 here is CASSTRDFGNTIYF. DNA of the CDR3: TGTGCCAGTAGTACCCGGGATTTTGGAAACACCATATATTTT.

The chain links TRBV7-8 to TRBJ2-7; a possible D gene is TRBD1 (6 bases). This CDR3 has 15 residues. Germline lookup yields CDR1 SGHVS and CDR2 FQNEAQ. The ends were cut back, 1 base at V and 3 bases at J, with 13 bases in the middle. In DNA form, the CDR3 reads TGTGCCAGCAGCTTAGGGTGGGGGCCAAACTACGAGCAGTACTTC. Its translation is CASSLGWGPNYEQYF.

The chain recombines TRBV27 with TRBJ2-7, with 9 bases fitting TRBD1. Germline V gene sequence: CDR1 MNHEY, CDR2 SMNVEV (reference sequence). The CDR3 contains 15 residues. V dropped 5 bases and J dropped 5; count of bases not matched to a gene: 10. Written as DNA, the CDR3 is TGTGCCAGCAGTCGCCTGGGACAGGGTGTCCACGAGCAGTACTTC. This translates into CASSRLGQGVHEQYF.

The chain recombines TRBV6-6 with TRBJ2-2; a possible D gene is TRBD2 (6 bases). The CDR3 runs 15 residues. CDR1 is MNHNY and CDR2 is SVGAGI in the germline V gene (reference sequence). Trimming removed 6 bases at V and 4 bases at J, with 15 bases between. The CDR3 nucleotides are TGTGCCAGCAGGTTGGGGGGATCGAGCACCGGGGAGCTGTTTTTT. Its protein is CASRLGGSSTGELFF.

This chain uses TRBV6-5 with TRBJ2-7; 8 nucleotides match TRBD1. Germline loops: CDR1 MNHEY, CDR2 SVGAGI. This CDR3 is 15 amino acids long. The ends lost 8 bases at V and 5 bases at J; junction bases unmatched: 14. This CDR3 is CASGNRGSSLDEQYF. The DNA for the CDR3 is TGTGCCAGCGGTAACAGGGGGTCGTCGTTGGACGAGCAGTACTTC.

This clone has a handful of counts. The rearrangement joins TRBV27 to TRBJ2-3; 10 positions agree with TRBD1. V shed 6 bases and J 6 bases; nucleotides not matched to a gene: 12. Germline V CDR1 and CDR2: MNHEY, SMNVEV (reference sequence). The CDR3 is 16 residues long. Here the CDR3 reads CASRDTGTGDSDTQYF. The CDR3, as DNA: TGTGCCAGCAGAGATACCGGGACAGGGGATTCCGATACGCAGTATTTT.

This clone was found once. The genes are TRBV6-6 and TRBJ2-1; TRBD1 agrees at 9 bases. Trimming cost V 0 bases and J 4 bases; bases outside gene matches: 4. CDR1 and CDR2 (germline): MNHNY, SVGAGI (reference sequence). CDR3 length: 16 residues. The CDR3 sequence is CASSYSGTGSYNEQFF. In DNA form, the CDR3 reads TGTGCCAGCAGTTACTCAGGGACAGGGTCGTACAATGAGCAGTTCTTC.

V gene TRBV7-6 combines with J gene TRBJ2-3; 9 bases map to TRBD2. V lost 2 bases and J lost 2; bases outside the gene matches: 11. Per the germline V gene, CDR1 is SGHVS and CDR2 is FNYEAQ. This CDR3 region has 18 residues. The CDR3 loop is CASSLSLAGTESTDTQYF. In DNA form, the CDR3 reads TGTGCCAGCAGCTTATCCCTAGCGGGGACGGAATCCACAGATACGCAGTATTTT.

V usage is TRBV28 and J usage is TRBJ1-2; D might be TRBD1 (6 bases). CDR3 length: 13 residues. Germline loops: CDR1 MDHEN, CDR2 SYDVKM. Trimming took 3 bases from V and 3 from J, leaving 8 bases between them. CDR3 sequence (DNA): TGTGCCAGCAGTTTCCGGACAGACTATGGCTACACCTTC. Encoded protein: CASSFRTDYGYTF.

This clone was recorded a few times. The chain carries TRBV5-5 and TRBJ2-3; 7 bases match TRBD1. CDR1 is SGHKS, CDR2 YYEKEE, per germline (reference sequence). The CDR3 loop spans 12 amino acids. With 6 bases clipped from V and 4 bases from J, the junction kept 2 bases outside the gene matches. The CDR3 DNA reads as TGTGCCAGCAACACAGGGGCAGATACGCAGTATTTT. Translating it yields CASNTGADTQYF.

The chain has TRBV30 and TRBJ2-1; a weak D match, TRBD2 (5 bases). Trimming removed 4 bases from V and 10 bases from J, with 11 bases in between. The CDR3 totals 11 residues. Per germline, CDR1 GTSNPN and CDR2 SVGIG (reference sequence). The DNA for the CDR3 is TGTGCCTGGATTCAGGTAGCGGAGCAGTTCTTC. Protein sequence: CAWIQVAEQFF.

The CDR3, as DNA: TGCAGCGTTGAGCGGGTTACTAGCGGGGACTACAATGAGCAGTTCTTC. Translation gives CSVERVTSGDYNEQFF. J is TRBJ2-1 and V is TRBV29-1, with 10 bases identical to TRBD2. The junction had 8 bases not matched to a gene; V was cut back by 3 bases and J by 3 bases. This CDR3 is 16 amino acids long. The germline CDR1 and CDR2 sequences are SQVTM and ANQGSEA.

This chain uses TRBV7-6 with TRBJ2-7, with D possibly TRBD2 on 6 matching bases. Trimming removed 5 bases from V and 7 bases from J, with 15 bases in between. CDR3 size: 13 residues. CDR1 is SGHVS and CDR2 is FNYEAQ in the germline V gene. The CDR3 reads CASSPSGASEQYF. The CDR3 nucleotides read TGTGCCAGCAGCCCCTCGGGAGCTAGTGAGCAGTACTTC.

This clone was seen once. The chain's CDR3 is CAINNRSAGGRYEQYF. CDR3 coding DNA: TGTGCCATCAACAACAGATCAGCGGGAGGGCGATACGAGCAGTACTTC. This chain uses TRBV10-3 with TRBJ2-7; 10 nucleotides match TRBD2. Germline CDR1 reads ENHRY; CDR2 reads SYGVKD. Unmatched junction bases numbered 13, after V lost 7 bases and J lost 4 bases. The CDR3 totals 16 residues.

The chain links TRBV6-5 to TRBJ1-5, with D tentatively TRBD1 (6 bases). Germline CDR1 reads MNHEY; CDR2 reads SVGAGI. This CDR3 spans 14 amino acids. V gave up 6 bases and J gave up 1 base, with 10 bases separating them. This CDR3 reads CASSRGVSNQPQHF. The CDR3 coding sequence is TGTGCCAGCAGCAGGGGAGTAAGCAATCAGCCCCAGCATTTT.

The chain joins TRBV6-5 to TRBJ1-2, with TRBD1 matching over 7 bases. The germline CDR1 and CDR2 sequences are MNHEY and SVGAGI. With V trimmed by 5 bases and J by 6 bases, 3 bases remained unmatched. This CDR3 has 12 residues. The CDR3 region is CASSGTVDGYTF. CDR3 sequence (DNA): TGTGCCAGCAGTGGGACAGTAGATGGCTACACCTTC.